A selection of T cell receptor beta chains follows, all from one sample in a study of cytomegalovirus exposure and HLA in healthy donors. Produced via immunoSEQ multiplex PCR; TCRdb's table is partial and in-frame only. The sample contains about 130,000 clones, about 91% of which appear only once. Specimen: PBMCs. All receptors come from a woman younger than 35 in good health and CMV-seronegative. Both conserved end residues are part of each CDR3. D genes are given only for firm matches. The size field is filled for only some rows; it gives once, few, many or a size class.

DNA,CDR3,size,D,V,J
TGTGCCAGCAGCTTAGGACAGGGGGGAAGCAATCAGCCCCAGCATTTT,CASSLGQGGSNQPQHF,NA,TRBD1,TRBV7-2,TRBJ1-5
TGCGCCAGCAGCCCCCTCCAGGTCACCAACTATGGCTACACCTTC,CASSPLQVTNYGYTF,few,NA,TRBV5-1,TRBJ1-2
TGTGCCACCTCGGGGAGCGGGGGAAGCTCCTACGAGCAGTACTTC,CATSGSGGSSYEQYF,NA,TRBD2,TRBV6-5,TRBJ2-7
TGCGCCAGCAGCCGACAGGCAACTCACTACGAGCAGTACTTC,CASSRQATHYEQYF,NA,NA,TRBV4-3,TRBJ2-7
TGTGCCAGCAGCTTGGGGACAGGGCGCATGAACACTGAAGCTTTCTTT,CASSLGTGRMNTEAFF,NA,TRBD1,TRBV11-3,TRBJ1-1
TGTGCCAGCAGTTACAACACAGGAGCCTATGGCTACACCTTC,CASSYNTGAYGYTF,NA,NA,TRBV6-5,TRBJ1-2
TGCAGTGCTAGCGTATTAGATACGCAGTATTTT,CSASVLDTQYF,NA,NA,TRBV20-1,TRBJ2-3
TGCGCCAGCAGATACGGGACTAGCGGGGGGCAAGAGACCCAGTACTTC,CASRYGTSGGQETQYF,NA,TRBD2,TRBV4-1,TRBJ2-5
TGTGCCAGCAGCAAGATCCGATTGCGGGGAGGCTACACCTTC,CASSKIRLRGGYTF,NA,NA,TRBV27,TRBJ1-2
TGCAGTGCGTGGTGGGGGGCTGAAGCTTTCTTT,CSAWWGAEAFF,NA,NA,TRBV20-1,TRBJ1-1
TGTGCCAGCTCAGAGACAGGGGGCACTGGAAACACCATATATTTT,CASSETGGTGNTIYF,NA,TRBD1,TRBV18,TRBJ1-3
TGTGCCAGCCTTGAAACTAGGATGTCTCGCAATGAGCAGTTCTTC,CASLETRMSRNEQFF,NA,NA,TRBV2,TRBJ2-1
TGTGCCAGCAGCTCGACTAGCGGGAGTTTGTCCTACGAGCAGTACTTC,CASSSTSGSLSYEQYF,NA,TRBD2,TRBV7-9,TRBJ2-7
TGTGCCAGCAGAATCGGGGGAAACTTCTACGAGCAGTACTTC,CASRIGGNFYEQYF,NA,NA,TRBV2,TRBJ2-7
TGCAGCGGAGGGCTAGCGGGGGAGCCAGATACGCAGTATTTT,CSGGLAGEPDTQYF,NA,TRBD2,TRBV29-1,TRBJ2-3
TGTGCCAGCCTCTCGGACAGGCGGGGTGTAGATTCACCCCTCCACTTT,CASLSDRRGVDSPLHF,NA,TRBD1,TRBV28,TRBJ1-6
TGTGCCAGCAGCTCGTTCGGTGAAGCTTTCTTT,CASSSFGEAFF,NA,NA,TRBV7-2,TRBJ1-1